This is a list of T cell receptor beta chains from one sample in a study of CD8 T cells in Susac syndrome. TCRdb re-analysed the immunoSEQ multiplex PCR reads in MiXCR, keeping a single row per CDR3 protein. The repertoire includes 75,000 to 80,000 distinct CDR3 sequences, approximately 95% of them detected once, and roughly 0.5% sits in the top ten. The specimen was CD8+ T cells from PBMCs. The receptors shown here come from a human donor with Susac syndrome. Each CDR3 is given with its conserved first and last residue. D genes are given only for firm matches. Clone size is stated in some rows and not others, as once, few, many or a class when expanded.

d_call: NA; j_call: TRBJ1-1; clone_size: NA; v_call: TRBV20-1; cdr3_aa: CSGWGQEGTEAFF; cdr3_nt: TGCAGTGGGTGGGGGCAGGAGGGGACTGAAGCTTTCTTT
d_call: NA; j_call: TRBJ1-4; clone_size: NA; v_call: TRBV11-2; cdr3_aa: CASSLNLLKLFF; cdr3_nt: TGTGCCAGCAGCTTAAACTTATTAAAACTGTTTTTT
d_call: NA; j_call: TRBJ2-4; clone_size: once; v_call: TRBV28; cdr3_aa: CASSSGTVRLAKNIQYF; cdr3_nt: TGTGCCAGCAGCAGCGGGACAGTTAGACTAGCCAAAAACATTCAGTACTTC
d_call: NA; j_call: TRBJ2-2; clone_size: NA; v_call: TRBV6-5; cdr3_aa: CASSYSYTGELFF; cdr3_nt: TGTGCCAGCAGTTACTCTTACACCGGGGAGCTGTTTTTT
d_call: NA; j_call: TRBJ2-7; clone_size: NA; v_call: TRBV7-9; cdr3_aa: CALGRGRASGSYEQYF; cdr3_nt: TGTGCCCTCGGGCGGGGGCGCGCTAGCGGCTCCTACGAGCAGTACTTC
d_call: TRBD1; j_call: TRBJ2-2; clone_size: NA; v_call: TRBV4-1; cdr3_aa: CATMDREDGELFF; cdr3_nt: TGCGCCACTATGGACAGGGAGGACGGGGAGCTGTTTTTT
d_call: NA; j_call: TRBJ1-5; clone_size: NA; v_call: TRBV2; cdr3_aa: CASRDRGAWQPQHF; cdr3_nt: TGTGCCAGCAGAGATCGGGGCGCTTGGCAGCCCCAGCATTTT
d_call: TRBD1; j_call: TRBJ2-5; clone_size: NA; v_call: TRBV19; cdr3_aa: CASSIYRTGGRETQYF; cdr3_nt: TGTGCCAGTAGTATCTACCGGACAGGGGGCAGGGAGACCCAGTACTTC
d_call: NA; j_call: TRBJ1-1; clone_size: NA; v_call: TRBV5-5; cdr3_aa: CASSFGQNEAFF; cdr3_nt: TGTGCCAGCAGCTTTGGACAGAATGAAGCTTTCTTT
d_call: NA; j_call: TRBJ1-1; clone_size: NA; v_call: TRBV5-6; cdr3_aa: CASSNTGLGNTEAFF; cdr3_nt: TGTGCCAGCAGCAATACAGGCCTTGGTAACACTGAAGCTTTCTTT
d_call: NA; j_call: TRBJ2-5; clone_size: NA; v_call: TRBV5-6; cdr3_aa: CASSLVGGAETQYF; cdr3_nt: TGTGCCAGCAGCTTGGTAGGGGGTGCAGAGACCCAGTACTTC
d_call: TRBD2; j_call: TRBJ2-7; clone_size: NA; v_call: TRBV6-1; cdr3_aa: CASSPSGRVYEQYF; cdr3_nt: TGTGCCAGCAGTCCTAGCGGAAGAGTTTACGAGCAGTACTTC
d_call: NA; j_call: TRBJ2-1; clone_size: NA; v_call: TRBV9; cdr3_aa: CASSVGGRTRDEQFF; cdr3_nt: TGTGCCAGCAGCGTAGGGGGGAGGACCCGGGATGAGCAGTTCTTC
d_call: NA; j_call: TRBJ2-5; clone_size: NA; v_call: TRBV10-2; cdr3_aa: CASSSGGKETQYF; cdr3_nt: TGCGCCAGCAGTAGCGGTGGAAAAGAGACCCAGTACTTC
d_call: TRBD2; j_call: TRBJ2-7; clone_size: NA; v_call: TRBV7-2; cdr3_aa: CAGGAGESYEQYF; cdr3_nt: TGTGCCGGGGGAGCGGGGGAGTCCTACGAGCAGTACTTC
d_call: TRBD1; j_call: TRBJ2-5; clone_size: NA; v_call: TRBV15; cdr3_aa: CATSNGQGSETQYF; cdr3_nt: TGTGCCACCAGCAACGGACAGGGGTCAGAGACCCAGTACTTC
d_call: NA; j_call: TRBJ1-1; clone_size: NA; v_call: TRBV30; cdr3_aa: CAYPKSNTEAFF; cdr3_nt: TGTGCTTATCCAAAATCGAACACTGAAGCTTTCTTT
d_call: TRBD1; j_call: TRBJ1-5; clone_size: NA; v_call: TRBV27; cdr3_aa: CASSPREGAGQPQHF; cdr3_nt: TGTGCCAGCAGTCCTCGGGAGGGGGCTGGTCAGCCCCAGCATTTT
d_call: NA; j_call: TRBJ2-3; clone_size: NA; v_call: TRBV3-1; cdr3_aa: CASSFRGGFTDTQYF; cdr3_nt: TGTGCCAGCAGCTTCCGCGGGGGCTTCACAGATACGCAGTATTTT
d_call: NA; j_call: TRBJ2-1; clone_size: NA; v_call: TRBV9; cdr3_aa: CASSLFLSSREGNEQFF; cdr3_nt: TGTGCCAGCAGCCTCTTTCTGAGTTCCAGGGAAGGCAATGAGCAGTTCTTC
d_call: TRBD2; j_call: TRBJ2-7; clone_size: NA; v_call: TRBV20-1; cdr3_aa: CSAPLPTSGAYEQYF; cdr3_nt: TGCAGTGCCCCGTTACCAACTAGCGGAGCCTACGAGCAGTACTTC
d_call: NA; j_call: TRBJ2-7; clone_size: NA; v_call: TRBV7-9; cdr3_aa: CASSLIQGPSYEQYF; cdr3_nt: TGTGCCAGCAGCTTAATCCAGGGCCCGTCCTACGAGCAGTACTTC
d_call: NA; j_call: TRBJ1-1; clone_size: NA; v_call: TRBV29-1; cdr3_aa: CSVHAGWGNTEAFF; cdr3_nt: TGCAGCGTCCACGCCGGGTGGGGGAACACTGAAGCTTTCTTT
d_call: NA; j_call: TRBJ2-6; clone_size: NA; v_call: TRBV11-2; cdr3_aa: CASSLRHSSGANVLTF; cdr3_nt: TGTGCCAGCAGCTTAAGGCACAGCTCTGGGGCCAACGTCCTGACTTTC
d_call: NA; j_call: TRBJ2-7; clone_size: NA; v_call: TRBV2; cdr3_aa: CASSEDPGTYIYEQYF; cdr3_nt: TGTGCCAGCAGTGAGGACCCCGGGACGTACATTTACGAGCAGTACTTC
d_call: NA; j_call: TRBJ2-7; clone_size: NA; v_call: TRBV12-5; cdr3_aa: CASARGWGEQYF; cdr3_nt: TGTGCTAGTGCCCGTGGGTGGGGAGAGCAGTACTTC
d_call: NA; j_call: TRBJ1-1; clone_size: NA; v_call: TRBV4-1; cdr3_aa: CASSQAARGYMNTEAFF; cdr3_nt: TGCGCCAGCAGCCAGGCAGCCCGAGGCTACATGAACACTGAAGCTTTCTTT
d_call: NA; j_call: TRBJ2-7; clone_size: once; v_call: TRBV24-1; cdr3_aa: CATSTSAGVDEQYF; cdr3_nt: NA
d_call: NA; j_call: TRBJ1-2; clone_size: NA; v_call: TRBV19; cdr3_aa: CASSILRQDQHGYTF; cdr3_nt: TGTGCCAGTAGTATCCTTCGACAGGACCAGCATGGCTACACCTTC
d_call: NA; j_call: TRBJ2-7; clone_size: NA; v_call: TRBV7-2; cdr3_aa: CASSLGFGYEQYF; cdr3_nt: TGTGCCAGCAGCTTGGGGTTTGGCTACGAGCAGTACTTC